This passage covers 11 T cell receptor beta chains from one sample sequenced in a study of human T cells and chemical hapten exposure. Described time point: patch test 1, 2 weeks after DPC sensitization. Treatment given: therapeutic diphenylcyclopropenone sensitization with weekly scalp DPC. Each CDR3 protein gets one entry after TCRdb re-called the RACE reads with MiXCR. In the table there are 180,000 or so distinct CDR3 sequences, about 14% of which are singletons. This specimen was whole blood, taken in connection with sensitization to the hapten diphenylcyclopropenone (DPC). The receptors were sampled from a woman under 40 with alopecia areata. Some clones in this sample may be carry-over from other donors' samples.

This rearrangement joins TRBV27 to TRBJ1-3, with D possibly TRBD1 on 5 matching bases. This CDR3 spans 14 amino acids. Germline V gives CDR1 MNHEY, CDR2 SMNVEV (reference sequence). V was trimmed by 6 bases and J by 3 bases, leaving 12 bases between them. CDR3 nucleotides: TGTGCCAGCAGACGGGCAGGGTATGGAAACACCATATATTTT. It codes for CASRRAGYGNTIYF.

The rearrangement joins TRBV30 to TRBJ2-3; D remains ambiguous. The CDR3 covers 13 residues. The V end was cut by 2 bases, the J end by 4 bases, with 10 bases between. The germline V gene has CDR1 GTSNPN and CDR2 SVGIG (reference sequence). The CDR3 DNA follows: TGTGCCTGGAGTCCCCAGTCGTCAGATACGCAGTATTTT. Translation gives CAWSPQSSDTQYF.

The chain recombines TRBV4-1 with TRBJ1-4; 7 nucleotides agree with TRBD1. CDR3 length: 15 residues. Germline lookup yields CDR1 MGHRA and CDR2 YSYEKL. V shed 2 bases, J shed 3 bases, and the junction held 3 bases outside the gene matches. CDR3 in amino acids: CASSQPGTANEKLFF. The CDR3 region has the DNA TGCGCCAGCAGCCAACCCGGGACAGCTAATGAAAAACTGTTTTTT.

This clonotype appeared once. The chain recombines TRBV15 with TRBJ1-5, with 7 bases identical to TRBD1. The V segment lost 6 bases and the J segment 5 bases; nucleotides outside the gene matches: 7. Germline CDR1 reads LNHNV; CDR2 reads YYDKDF (reference sequence). The CDR3 covers 14 residues. The CDR3 DNA follows: TGTGCCACCAGAGAGACAGGGCTCGATCAGCCCCAGCATTTT. This gives the protein CATRETGLDQPQHF. The full variable domain, with the rest looked up from reference TRBV15 and TRBJ1-5, is DAMVIQNPRYQVTQFGKPVTLSCSQTLNHNVMYWYQQKSSQAPKLLFHYYDKDFNNEADTPDNFQSRRPNTSFCFLDIRSPGLGDTAMYLCATRETGLDQPQHFGDGTRLSIL.

This clonotype occurred a few times. The rearrangement joins TRBV18 to TRBJ1-4; D uncertain. This CDR3 contains 14 residues. The germline V gene encodes CDR1 KGHSH and CDR2 LQKENI. Trimming took off 3 bases at V and 4 bases at J, with 9 bases between the two ends. The CDR3 bases are TGTGCCAGCTCACCCTCTCGGGGTAATGAAAAACTGTTTTTT. Amino acids: CASSPSRGNEKLFF.

The chain combines TRBV4-3 with TRBJ2-1, with D possibly being TRBD1 (5 bases). V was cut by 0 bases and J by 11 bases, with 17 bases left in between. The CDR3 runs to 15 residues. CDR1 and CDR2 from the germline V gene are LGHNA and YSLEER. CDR3 amino acids: CASSQDGASGFKQFF. The CDR3 nucleotides read TGCGCCAGCAGCCAAGATGGGGCCTCAGGATTCAAGCAGTTCTTC.

CDR3 coding DNA: TGTGCCAGCAGCTTAAGGGGCGGGGACAGCCTGAACACTGAAGCTTTCTTT. It translates to CASSLRGGDSLNTEAFF. J is TRBJ1-1 and V is TRBV7-9; 7 bases map to TRBD1. The CDR3 consists of 17 residues. The germline CDR1 and CDR2 sequences are SEHNR and FQNEAQ (reference sequence). V lost 2 bases and J lost 0; bases outside the gene matches: 9.

This chain connects TRBV5-4 to TRBJ2-5; 7 bases line up with TRBD2. V lost 4 bases and J lost 1; bases outside the gene matches: 13. Germline V gene data show CDR1 as SGHNT and CDR2 as YYREEE (reference sequence). This CDR3 has 17 amino acids. For the CDR3, the DNA is TGTGCCAGCAGCGCAAGACTAGCCGGCCCAACCCAAGAGACCCAGTACTTC. Amino acids: CASSARLAGPTQETQYF.

This clonotype was seen a few times. This chain links TRBV10-3 with TRBJ1-2; 10 bases align to TRBD1. V gave up 6 bases and J gave up 4 bases; unmatched junction bases: 5. Germline CDR1 ENHRY, CDR2 SYGVKD. The CDR3 covers 14 residues. The CDR3 DNA reads TGTGCCATCAGCAGCGGGACAGGGGTCTATGGCTACACCTTC. This gives the protein CAISSGTGVYGYTF.

The sample holds many counts of this clonotype. The CDR3 protein is CASTQADTQYF. CDR3 in DNA: TGCGCCAGCACCCAAGCAGATACGCAGTATTTT. The rearrangement joins TRBV5-1 to TRBJ2-3; D is undetermined. This CDR3 spans 11 amino acids. Trimming pared 6 bases from V and 4 bases from J, leaving 6 bases between. Germline CDR1 and CDR2: SGHRS and YFSETQ. The full variable domain, with the rest looked up from reference TRBV5-1 and TRBJ2-3, is KAGVTQTPRYLIKTRGQQVTLSCSPISGHRSVSWYQQTPGQGLQFLFEYFSETQRNKGNFPGRFSGRQFSNSRSEMNVSTLELGDSALYLCASTQADTQYFGPGTRLTVL.

The chain joins TRBV5-1 to TRBJ1-6, with D maybe TRBD1 (6 bases). Trimming removed 4 bases from V and 5 bases from J, with 19 bases in between. The CDR3 is 17 residues long. Germline CDR1 reads SGHRS; CDR2 reads YFSETQ. DNA of the CDR3: TGCGCCAGCAGCCCACGGGGACACACGACCAATAATTCACCCCTCCACTTT. As protein: CASSPRGHTTNNSPLHF.